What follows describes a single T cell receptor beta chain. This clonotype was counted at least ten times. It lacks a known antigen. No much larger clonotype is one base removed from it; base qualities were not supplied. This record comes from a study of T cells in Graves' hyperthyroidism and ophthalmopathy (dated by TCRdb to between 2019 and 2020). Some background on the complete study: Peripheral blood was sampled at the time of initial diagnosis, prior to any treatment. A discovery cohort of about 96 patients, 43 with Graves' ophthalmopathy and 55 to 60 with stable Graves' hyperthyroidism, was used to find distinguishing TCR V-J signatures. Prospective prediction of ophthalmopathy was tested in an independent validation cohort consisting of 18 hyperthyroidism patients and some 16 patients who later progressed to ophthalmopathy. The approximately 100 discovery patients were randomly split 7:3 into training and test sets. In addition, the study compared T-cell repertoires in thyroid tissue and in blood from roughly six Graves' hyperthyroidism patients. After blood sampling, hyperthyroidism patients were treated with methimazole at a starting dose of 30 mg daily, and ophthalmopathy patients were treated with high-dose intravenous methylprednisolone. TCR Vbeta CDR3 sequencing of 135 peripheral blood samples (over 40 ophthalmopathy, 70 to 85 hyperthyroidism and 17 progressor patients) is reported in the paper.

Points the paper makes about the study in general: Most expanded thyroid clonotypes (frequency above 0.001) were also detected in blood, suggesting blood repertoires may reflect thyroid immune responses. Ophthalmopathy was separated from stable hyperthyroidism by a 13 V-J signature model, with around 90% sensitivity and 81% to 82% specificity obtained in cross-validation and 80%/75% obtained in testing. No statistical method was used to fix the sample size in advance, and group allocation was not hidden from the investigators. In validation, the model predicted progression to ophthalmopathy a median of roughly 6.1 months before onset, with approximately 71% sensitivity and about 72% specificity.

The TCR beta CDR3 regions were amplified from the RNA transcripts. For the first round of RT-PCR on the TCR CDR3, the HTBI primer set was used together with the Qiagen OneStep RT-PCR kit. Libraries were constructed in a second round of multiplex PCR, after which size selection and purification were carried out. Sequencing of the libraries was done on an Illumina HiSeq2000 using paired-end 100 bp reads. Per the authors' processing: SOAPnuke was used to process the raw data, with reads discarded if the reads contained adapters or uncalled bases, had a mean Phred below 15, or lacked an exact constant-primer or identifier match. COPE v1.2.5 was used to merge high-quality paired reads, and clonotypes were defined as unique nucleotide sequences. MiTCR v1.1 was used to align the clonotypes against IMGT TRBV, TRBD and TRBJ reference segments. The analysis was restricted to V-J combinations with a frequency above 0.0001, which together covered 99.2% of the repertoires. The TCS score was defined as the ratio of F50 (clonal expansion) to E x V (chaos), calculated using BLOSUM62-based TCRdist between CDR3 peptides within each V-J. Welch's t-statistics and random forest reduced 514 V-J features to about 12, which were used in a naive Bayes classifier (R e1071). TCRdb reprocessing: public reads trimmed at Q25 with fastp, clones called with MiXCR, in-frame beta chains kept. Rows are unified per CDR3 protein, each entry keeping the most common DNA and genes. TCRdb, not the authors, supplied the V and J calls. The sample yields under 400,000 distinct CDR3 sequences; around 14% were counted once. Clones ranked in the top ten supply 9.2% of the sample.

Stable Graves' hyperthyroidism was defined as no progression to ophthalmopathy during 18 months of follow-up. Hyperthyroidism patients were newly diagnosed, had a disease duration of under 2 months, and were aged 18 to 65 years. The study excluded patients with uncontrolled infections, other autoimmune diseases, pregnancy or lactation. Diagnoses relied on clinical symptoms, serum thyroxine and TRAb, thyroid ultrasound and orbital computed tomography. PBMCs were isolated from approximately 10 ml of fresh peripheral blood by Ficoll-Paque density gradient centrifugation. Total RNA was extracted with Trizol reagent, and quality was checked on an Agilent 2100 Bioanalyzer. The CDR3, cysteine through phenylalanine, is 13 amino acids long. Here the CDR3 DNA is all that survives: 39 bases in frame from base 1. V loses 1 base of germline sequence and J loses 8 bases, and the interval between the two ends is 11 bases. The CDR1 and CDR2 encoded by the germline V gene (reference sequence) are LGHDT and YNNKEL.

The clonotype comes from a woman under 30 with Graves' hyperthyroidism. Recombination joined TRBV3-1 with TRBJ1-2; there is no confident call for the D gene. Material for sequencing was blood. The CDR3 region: CASSQVAGVGYTF. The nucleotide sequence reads TGTGCCAGCAGCCAAGTAGCCGGGGTCGGCTACACCTTC.